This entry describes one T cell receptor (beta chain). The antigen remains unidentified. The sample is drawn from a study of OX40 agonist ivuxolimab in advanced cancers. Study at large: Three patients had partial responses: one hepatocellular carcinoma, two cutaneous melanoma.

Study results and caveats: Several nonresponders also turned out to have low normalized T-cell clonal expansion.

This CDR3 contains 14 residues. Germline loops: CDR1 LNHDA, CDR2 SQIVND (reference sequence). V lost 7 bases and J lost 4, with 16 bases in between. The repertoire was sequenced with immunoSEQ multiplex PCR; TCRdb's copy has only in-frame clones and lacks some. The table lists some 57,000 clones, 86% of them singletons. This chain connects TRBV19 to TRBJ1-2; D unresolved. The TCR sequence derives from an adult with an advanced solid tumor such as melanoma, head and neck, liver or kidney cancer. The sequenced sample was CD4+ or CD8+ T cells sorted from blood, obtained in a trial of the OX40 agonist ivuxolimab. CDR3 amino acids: CASTLSGSSYGYTF. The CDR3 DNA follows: TGTGCCAGTACTTTATCGGGCAGCAGCTATGGCTACACCTTC.